The 17 T cell receptor beta chains below come from one sample, sequenced in a study of patients and donors after allogeneic stem cell transplantation. TCRdb redid the calling of the RT-PCR reads with MiXCR, one entry per CDR3 protein. Altogether 400,000 to 500,000 distinct CDR3 sequences are present, more than 15% being singletons, with the ten largest covering around 6.8%. What was sequenced was blood, either unsorted or a sorted T cell fraction (not recorded which). The receptors were gathered from a human donor who was either an allogeneic HSCT recipient or a stem cell or donor lymphocyte infusion donor (not recorded which). It is not recorded whose cells these are; they may come from a transplant donor.

This clonotype has just one count. The rearrangement uses TRBV20-1 and TRBJ2-7; TRBD1 matches at 11 bases. The V gene end was trimmed by 7 bases and the J gene end by 0 bases; junction bases not matched to a gene: 8. The CDR3 sequence is 15 residues long. CDR1 and CDR2 from the germline V gene are DFQATT and SNEGSKA (reference sequence). Here the CDR3 reads CSGHPGTGGSYEQYF. CDR3 bases: TGCAGTGGACATCCAGGGACAGGGGGCTCCTACGAGCAGTACTTC.

This clonotype appeared a few times. One end of the junction is discordant with germline, which a read error may explain. The chain couples TRBV7-7 to TRBJ2-5, with D hard to call. CDR1 SSHAT and CDR2 FNYEAQ come from the germline V gene (reference sequence). CDR3 size: 14 residues. The DNA for the CDR3 is TGTGCTAGCAGCTTAAACTTCCTCCGGGAGACCCAGTACTTC. Translation gives CASSLNFLRETQYF. The full variable domain, completed using reference TRBV7-7 and TRBJ2-5, is GAGVSQSPRYKVTKRGQDVTLRCDPISSHATLYWYQQALGQGPEFLTYFNYEAQPDKSGLPSDRFSAERPEGSISTLTIQRTEQRDSAMYRCASSLNFLRETQYFGPGTRLLVL.

This clonotype was counted only a few times. The V call is TRBV20-1, the J call TRBJ1-6; the D gene is possibly TRBD1 (6 bases). The V gene's germline CDR1 is DFQATT and CDR2 SNEGSKA (reference sequence). Deletions cut 0 bases from V and 10 bases from J, with 13 bases between. The CDR3 runs to 14 residues. Here the CDR3 DNA reads TGCAGTGCTAGAGAGGGACAAGTTGTGTCACCCCTCCACTTT. It translates to CSAREGQVVSPLHF.

The chain uses TRBV4-1 and TRBJ1-6; perhaps TRBD1 as D (6 bases). V dropped 0 bases and J dropped 4 bases, with 13 bases sitting between them. From germline, CDR1 is MGHRA and CDR2 YSYEKL. The CDR3 is 17 residues long. The CDR3 protein is CASSQDRGRGYNSPLHF. In DNA form, the CDR3 reads TGCGCCAGCAGCCAAGATCGGGGCAGGGGTTATAATTCACCCCTCCACTTT.

The chain couples TRBV18 to TRBJ2-3; D gene unclear. CDR1 is KGHSH, CDR2 LQKENI, per germline. The CDR3 has 11 amino acids. The germline V and J ends were trimmed by 4 bases and 6 bases, with 5 bases remaining between them. CDR3 region: CASSRFDTQYF. As DNA, the CDR3 is TGTGCCAGCTCACGTTTTGATACGCAGTATTTT.

The rearrangement uses TRBV5-6 and TRBJ1-1; D is ambiguous. The V end lost 0 bases, the J end lost 6 bases, and 9 bases lay between the germline ends. Germline CDR1 and CDR2: SGHDT and YYEEEE. The CDR3 covers 13 residues. CDR3 bases: TGTGCCAGCAGCTTGGAAGTCGGAGCTGAAGCTTTCTTT. Protein product: CASSLEVGAEAFF.

V gene TRBV7-3 combines with J gene TRBJ2-3; D is possibly TRBD1 (6 bases). Germline V gene lookup returns CDR1 SGHTA and CDR2 FQGTGA. The CDR3 contains 15 residues. Trimming pared 5 bases from V and 0 bases from J, leaving 12 bases between. DNA of the CDR3: TGTGCCAGCAGCGCACAGGGAATTAGCACAGATACGCAGTATTTT. Translating it yields CASSAQGISTDTQYF.

This clonotype was seen only a few times. The chain is built from TRBV12-3 or TRBV12-4 and TRBJ1-3; D uncertain. The CDR3 has 12 residues. Trimming took off 3 bases at V and 4 bases at J, with 4 bases between the two ends. The CDR3 sequence is CASSFRGNTIYF. In DNA, the CDR3 is TGTGCCAGCAGTTTCCGCGGAAACACCATATATTTT.

This clonotype came up a few times. The V call is TRBV23-1, the J call TRBJ1-1, with D hard to call. TRBV23-1 qualifies as an ORF whose function is uncertain. Deletions cut 2 bases from V and 3 bases from J, with 7 bases between. This CDR3 is 13 amino acids long. The CDR3 sequence is CASSQPTDTEAFF. The CDR3 region has the DNA TGCGCCAGCAGTCAACCTACCGACACTGAAGCTTTCTTT.

This clonotype has at least ten counts. The chain employs TRBV14 and TRBJ2-3; 14 bases match TRBD2. V gave up 4 bases and J gave up 3 bases; unmatched junction bases: 6. CDR3 size: 17 residues. Germline assignment: CDR1 SGHDN and CDR2 FVKESK. CDR3 sequence reads: CASSRWTSGRSTDTQYF. In nucleotides, the CDR3 is TGTGCCAGCAGCCGGTGGACTAGCGGGAGGTCGACAGATACGCAGTATTTT.

CDR3 nucleotide sequence: TGTGCCAGCAGTGAGGACAGGGGGGAGACCCAGTACTTC. Protein product: CASSEDRGETQYF. The V gene is TRBV2, the J gene TRBJ2-5, with 10 bases matching TRBD1. The ends lost 3 bases at V and 5 bases at J; junction bases unmatched: 0. The CDR3 is 13 residues long. Germline-derived CDR1 and CDR2 are SNHLY and FYNNEI.

The table lists this clonotype with a few counts. The V call is TRBV7-6, the J call TRBJ1-6; D perhaps matches TRBD1 (5 bases). Germline V gene sequence: CDR1 SGHVS, CDR2 FNYEAQ. Trimming removed 2 bases from V and 7 bases from J, with 9 bases in between. This CDR3 is 14 amino acids long. The CDR3 region is CASSLMTVNSPLHF. CDR3 nucleotides: TGTGCCAGCAGCTTAATGACAGTAAATTCACCCCTCCACTTT.

The chain employs TRBV27 and TRBJ2-5; D is unresolved. Between the trimmed V and J ends, which lost 6 bases and 4 bases, there was a span of 15 bases. Germline V gene sequence: CDR1 MNHEY, CDR2 SMNVEV (reference sequence). CDR3 length equals 14 residues. The CDR3 loop reads CASSPGGRTETQYF. The CDR3 nucleotides read TGTGCCAGCAGCCCAGGCGGCAGAACAGAGACCCAGTACTTC.

This rearrangement joins TRBV19 to TRBJ2-5, with 7 bases aligning to TRBD2. Losses at the gene ends were 11 bases for V and 1 base for J; bases not matched to a gene: 7. The V gene's germline CDR1 is LNHDA and CDR2 SQIVND (reference sequence). This CDR3 has 13 residues. CDR3 protein: CAGRGELQETQYF. CDR3 sequence (DNA): TGTGCCGGTCGGGGGGAACTCCAAGAGACCCAGTACTTC.

This clonotype was counted a few times. The V and J genes are TRBV7-2 and TRBJ1-5, with 8 bases lining up with TRBD1. The CDR3 extends over 16 amino acids. Germline V gene data show CDR1 as SGHTA and CDR2 as FQGNSA. With V trimmed by 3 bases and J by 2 bases, 6 bases remained unmatched. This CDR3 reads CASSFQGARGNQPQHF. The CDR3 coding sequence is TGTGCCAGCAGCTTTCAGGGGGCGCGAGGCAATCAGCCCCAGCATTTT. The full variable domain, its missing parts supplied by reference TRBV7-2 and TRBJ1-5, is GAGVSQSPSNKVTEKGKDVELRCDPISGHTALYWYRQSLGQGLEFLIYFQGNSAPDKSGLPSDRFSAERTGGSVSTLTIQRTQQEDSAVYLCASSFQGARGNQPQHFGDGTRLSIL.

The V gene is TRBV5-1, the J gene TRBJ2-1; 10 bases are shared with TRBD2. The V and J ends lost 3 bases and 0 bases, in that order; junction bases with no gene match: 9. The CDR3 has 18 amino acids. From germline, CDR1 is SGHRS and CDR2 YFSETQ. The CDR3 DNA is TGCGCCAGCAGCTCGACTAGCGGGCGTCATAGCTCCTACAATGAGCAGTTCTTC. It encodes CASSSTSGRHSSYNEQFF.

The CDR3 spells CASSEVDRPSEQYF. DNA for the CDR3: TGTGCCAGCAGCGAAGTCGATAGGCCGTCCGAGCAGTACTTC. The chain combines TRBV9 with TRBJ2-7; D is unresolved. This CDR3 contains 14 residues. V lost 3 bases and J lost 6, with 16 bases in between. Germline V CDR1 and CDR2: SGDLS, YYNGEE.